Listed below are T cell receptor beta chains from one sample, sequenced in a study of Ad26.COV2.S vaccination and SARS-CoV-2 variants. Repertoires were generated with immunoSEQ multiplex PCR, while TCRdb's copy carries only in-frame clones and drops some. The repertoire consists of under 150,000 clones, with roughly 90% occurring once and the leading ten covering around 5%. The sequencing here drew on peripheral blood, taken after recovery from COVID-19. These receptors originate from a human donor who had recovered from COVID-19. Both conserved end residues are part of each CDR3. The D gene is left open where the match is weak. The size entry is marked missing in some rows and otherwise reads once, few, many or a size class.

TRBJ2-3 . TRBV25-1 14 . CASSGTGSTDTQYF TGTGCCAGCAGTGGAACAGGGTCCACAGATACGCAGTATTTT
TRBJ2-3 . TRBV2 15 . CASGPGPASTDTQYF TGTGCCAGCGGGCCGGGGCCCGCTAGCACAGATACGCAGTATTTT
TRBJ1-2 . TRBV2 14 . CASSERPGVHGYTF TGTGCCAGCAGTGAACGGCCGGGGGTTCATGGCTACACCTTC
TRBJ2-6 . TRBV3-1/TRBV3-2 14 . CASSPRTGANVLTF TGTGCCAGCAGCCCACGGACTGGGGCCAACGTCCTGACTTTC
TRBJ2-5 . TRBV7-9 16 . CASSSISAAAEETQYF TGTGCCAGCAGCTCCATCTCTGCCGCGGCCGAAGAGACCCAGTACTTC
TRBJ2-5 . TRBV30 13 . CAWSITSKETQYF TGTGCCTGGAGCATTACGTCAAAAGAGACCCAGTACTTC
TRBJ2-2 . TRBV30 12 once CAWSPYTGELFF TGTGCCTGGAGTCCCTACACCGGGGAGCTGTTTTTT
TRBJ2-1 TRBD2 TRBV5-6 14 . CASSFLAGYNEQFF TGTGCCAGCAGCTTCCTAGCGGGGTACAATGAGCAGTTCTTC
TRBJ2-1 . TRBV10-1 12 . CASSDEAGEQFF TGCGCCAGCAGTGATGAGGCGGGAGAGCAGTTCTTC
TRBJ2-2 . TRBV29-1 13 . CSVELQSTGELFF TGCAGCGTTGAACTGCAGTCCACCGGGGAGCTGTTTTTT
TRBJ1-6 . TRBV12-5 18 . CASGFRGTVMIPNSPLHF TGTGCTAGTGGTTTCCGCGGCACAGTTATGATACCCAATTCACCCCTCCACTTT
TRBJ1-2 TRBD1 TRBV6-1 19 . CASSEITGTGRDPNYGYTF TGTGCCAGCAGTGAAATAACCGGGACAGGTCGCGATCCTAACTATGGCTACACCTTC
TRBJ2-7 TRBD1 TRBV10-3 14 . CATGQGTANYEQYF TGTGCCACTGGGCAAGGGACAGCAAACTACGAGCAGTACTTC
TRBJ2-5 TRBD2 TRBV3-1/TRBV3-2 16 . CASTQGGGEPQETQYF TGTGCCAGCACCCAGGGCGGGGGGGAACCCCAAGAGACCCAGTACTTC
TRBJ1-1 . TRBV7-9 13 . CASSLEGAAEAFF TGTGCCAGCAGCTTGGAAGGGGCTGCTGAAGCTTTCTTT
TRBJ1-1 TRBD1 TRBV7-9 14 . CASSLQGVRTEAFF TGTGCCAGCAGTCTACAGGGGGTGAGGACTGAAGCTTTCTTT
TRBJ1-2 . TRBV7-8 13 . CASSLAHGDGYTF TGTGCCAGCAGCTTAGCGCATGGGGATGGCTACACCTTC
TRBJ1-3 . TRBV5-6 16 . CASSGRSYSSGNTIYF TGTGCCAGCAGCGGGAGGTCCTACAGCTCTGGAAACACCATATATTTT
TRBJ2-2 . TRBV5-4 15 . CASSSSSGFPGELFF TGTGCCAGCAGCTCCTCGTCCGGATTCCCCGGGGAGCTGTTTTTT
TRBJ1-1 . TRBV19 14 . CASSPLGPNTEAFF TGTGCCAGTAGCCCCCTGGGCCCGAACACTGAAGCTTTCTTT
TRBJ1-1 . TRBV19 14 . CASRSGGAHTEAFF TGTGCCAGTAGATCGGGGGGCGCACATACTGAAGCTTTCTTT
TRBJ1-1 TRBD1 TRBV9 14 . CASSVRTGSTEAFF TGTGCCAGCAGCGTACGGACAGGGTCCACTGAAGCTTTCTTT